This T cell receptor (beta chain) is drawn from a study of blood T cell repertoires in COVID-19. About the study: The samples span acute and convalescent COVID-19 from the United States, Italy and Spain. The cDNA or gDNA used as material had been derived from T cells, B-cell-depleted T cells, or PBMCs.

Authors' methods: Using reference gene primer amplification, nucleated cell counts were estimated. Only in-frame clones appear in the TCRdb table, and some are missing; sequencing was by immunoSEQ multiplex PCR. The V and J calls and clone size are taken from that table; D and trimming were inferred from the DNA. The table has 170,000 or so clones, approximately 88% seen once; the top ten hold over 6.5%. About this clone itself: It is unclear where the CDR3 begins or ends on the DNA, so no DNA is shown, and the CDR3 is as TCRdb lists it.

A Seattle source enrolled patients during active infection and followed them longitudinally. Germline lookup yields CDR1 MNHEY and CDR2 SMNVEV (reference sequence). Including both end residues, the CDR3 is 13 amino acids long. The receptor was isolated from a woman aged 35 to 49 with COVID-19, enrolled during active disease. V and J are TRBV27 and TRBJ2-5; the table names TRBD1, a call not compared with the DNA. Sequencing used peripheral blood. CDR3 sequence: CASSSSTGKTQYF.